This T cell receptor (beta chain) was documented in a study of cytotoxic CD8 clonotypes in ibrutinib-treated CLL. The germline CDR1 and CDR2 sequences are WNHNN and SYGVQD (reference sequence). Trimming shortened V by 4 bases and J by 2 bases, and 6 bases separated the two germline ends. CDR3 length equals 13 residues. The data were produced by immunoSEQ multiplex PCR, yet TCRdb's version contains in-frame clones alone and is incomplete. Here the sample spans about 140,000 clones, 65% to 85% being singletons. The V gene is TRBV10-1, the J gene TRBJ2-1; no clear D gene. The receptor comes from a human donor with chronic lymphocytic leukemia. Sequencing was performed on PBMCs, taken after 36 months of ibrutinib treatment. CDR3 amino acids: CASSAMTYNEQFF. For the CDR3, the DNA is TGCGCCAGCAGTGCTATGACCTACAATGAGCAGTTCTTC.